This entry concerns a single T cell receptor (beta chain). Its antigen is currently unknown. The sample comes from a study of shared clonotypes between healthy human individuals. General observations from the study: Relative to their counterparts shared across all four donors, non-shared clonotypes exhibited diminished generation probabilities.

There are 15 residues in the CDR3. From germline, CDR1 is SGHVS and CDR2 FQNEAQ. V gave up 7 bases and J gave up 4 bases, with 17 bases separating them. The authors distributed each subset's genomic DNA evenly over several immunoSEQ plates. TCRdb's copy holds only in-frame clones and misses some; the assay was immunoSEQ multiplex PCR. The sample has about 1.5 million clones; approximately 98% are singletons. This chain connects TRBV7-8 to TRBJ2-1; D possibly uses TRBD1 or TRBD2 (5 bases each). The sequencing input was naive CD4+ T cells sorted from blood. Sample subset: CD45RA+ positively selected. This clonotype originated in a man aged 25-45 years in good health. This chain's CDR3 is CASNTRDLRYNEQFF. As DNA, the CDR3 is TGTGCCAGCAACACCAGGGACCTAAGATACAATGAGCAGTTCTTC.